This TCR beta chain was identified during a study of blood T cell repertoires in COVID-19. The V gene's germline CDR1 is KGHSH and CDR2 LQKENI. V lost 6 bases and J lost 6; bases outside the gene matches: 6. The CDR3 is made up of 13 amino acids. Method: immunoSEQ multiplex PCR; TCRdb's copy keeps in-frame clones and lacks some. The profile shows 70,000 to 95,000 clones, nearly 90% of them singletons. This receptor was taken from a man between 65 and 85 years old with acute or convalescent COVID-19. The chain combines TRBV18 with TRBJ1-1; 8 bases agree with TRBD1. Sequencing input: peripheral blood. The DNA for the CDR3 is TGTGCCAGCTCGCAAGACAGGGGCCCTGAAGCTTTCTTT. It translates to CASSQDRGPEAFF.